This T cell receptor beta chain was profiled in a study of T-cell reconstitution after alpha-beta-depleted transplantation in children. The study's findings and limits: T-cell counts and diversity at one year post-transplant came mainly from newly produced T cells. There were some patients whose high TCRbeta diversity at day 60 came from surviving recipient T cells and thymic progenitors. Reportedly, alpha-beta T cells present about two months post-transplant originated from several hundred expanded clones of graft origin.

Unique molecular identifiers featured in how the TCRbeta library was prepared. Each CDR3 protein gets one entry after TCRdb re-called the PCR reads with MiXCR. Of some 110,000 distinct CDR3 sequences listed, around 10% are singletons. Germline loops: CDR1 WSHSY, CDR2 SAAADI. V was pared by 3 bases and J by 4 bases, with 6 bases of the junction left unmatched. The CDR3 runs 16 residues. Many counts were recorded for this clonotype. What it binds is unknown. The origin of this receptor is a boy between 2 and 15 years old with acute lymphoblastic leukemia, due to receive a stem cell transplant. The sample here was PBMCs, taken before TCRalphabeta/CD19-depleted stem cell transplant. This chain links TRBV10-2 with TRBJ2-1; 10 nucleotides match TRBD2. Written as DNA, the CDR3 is TGCGCCAGCAGTGAATTAGCGGGGGGCTTATACAATGAGCAGTTCTTC. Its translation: CASSELAGGLYNEQFF.